Shown below are 24 T cell receptor beta chains from a single sample sequenced in a study of blood T cells in healthy people across ages. The second PCR ran roughly 7 to 11 cycles with a sample-barcoded 5' primer and J-beta primers. One entry per CDR3 protein, called by TCRdb with MiXCR from the 5' RACE reads. The data contain 500,000 to 550,000 distinct CDR3 sequences, approximately 25% of them singletons. This sample was also put to use in a study of T cells of mothers and their children.

Specimen: blood. The receptors shown here come from a boy between 5 and 17 years old in good health.

The rearrangement joins TRBV4-1 to TRBJ2-3; D is unclear. Germline CDR1 is MGHRA and CDR2 is YSYEKL. There are 16 residues in the CDR3. The V gene lost 2 bases and the J gene lost 0 bases, with 12 bases spanning the gap. For the CDR3, the DNA is TGCGCCAGCAGCCAATCCGCTCTCTCTAGCACAGATACGCAGTATTTT. Residues: CASSQSALSSTDTQYF.

This chain links TRBV7-2 with TRBJ1-2, with 8 positions matching TRBD1. Trimming at V came to 5 bases and at J to 8 bases, leaving 10 bases not matched to a gene. The CDR3 consists of 14 residues. Germline V gene lookup returns CDR1 SGHTA and CDR2 FQGNSA. The CDR3 reads CASSRGTGLNGYTF. The CDR3 nucleotides read TGTGCCAGCAGCCGGGGGACAGGTTTGAACGGCTACACCTTC. Using reference TRBV7-2 and TRBJ1-2 for the parts outside the CDR3, the full variable domain is GAGVSQSPSNKVTEKGKDVELRCDPISGHTALYWYRQSLGQGLEFLIYFQGNSAPDKSGLPSDRFSAERTGGSVSTLTIQRTQQEDSAVYLCASSRGTGLNGYTFGSGTRLTVV.

This clonotype was counted between two and nine times. One end of the junction fails to match germline, which may point to a read error. This chain uses TRBV3-1 with TRBJ2-7, with 8 bases that match TRBD1. In germline, CDR1 is LGHDT, CDR2 YNNKEL (reference sequence). CDR3 length: 16 amino acids. CDR3 sequence (DNA): TGTGCCAGCCGCCAACCGACAGGGGCACTGGGGGGCGAGCAGTACTTC. As protein: CASRQPTGALGGEQYF.

This chain connects TRBV5-1 to TRBJ2-7; tentatively, D is TRBD2 (7 bases). Germline loops: CDR1 SGHRS, CDR2 YFSETQ. The V end lost 0 bases, the J end lost 6 bases, and 10 bases lay between the germline ends. The CDR3 extends over 13 amino acids. For the CDR3, the DNA is TGCGCCAGCAGCTTGGAGGGGGGGCTCGAGCAGTACTTC. Its protein is CASSLEGGLEQYF.

This clonotype was detected only a few times. The CDR3 bases are TGTGCCAGCAGCTTAGCTGGGGGAGGGGGCGAAGCTTTCTTT. Its protein is CASSLAGGGGEAFF. The genes are TRBV11-2 and TRBJ1-1, with 7 bases that match TRBD1. This CDR3 contains 14 residues. V dropped 1 base and J dropped 8; count of bases not matched to a gene: 7. CDR1 and CDR2 from the germline V gene are SGHAT and FQNNGV.

This clonotype was detected a few times. V gene TRBV7-3 combines with J gene TRBJ2-5, with D uncertain. The J call may be in error: the DNA end matches TRBJ2-7 better. The CDR3 loop spans 15 amino acids. Germline CDR1 reads SGHTA; CDR2 reads FQGTGA. The CDR3 spells CASSPPKGYTYEQYF. The CDR3 DNA is TGTGCCAGCAGCCCCCCGAAGGGATATACCTACGAGCAGTACTTC.

The V gene is TRBV19, the J gene TRBJ1-2; D call uncertain. CDR1 and CDR2 (germline): LNHDA, SQIVND (reference sequence). Trimming removed 2 bases from V and 6 bases from J, with 7 bases in between. This CDR3 region has 12 residues. The CDR3: CASSINNDGYTF. The CDR3 region has the DNA TGTGCCAGTAGTATAAACAACGATGGCTACACCTTC.

This clonotype has more than one count but fewer than ten. J is TRBJ2-7 and V is TRBV7-6; 11 bases agree with TRBD2. The V and J ends lost 1 base and 7 bases, in that order; junction bases with no gene match: 6. The CDR3 is 15 amino acids. Germline values: CDR1 SGHVS, CDR2 FNYEAQ. This CDR3 reads CASSLDTSGRGEQYF. In DNA form, the CDR3 reads TGTGCCAGCAGCTTAGATACTAGCGGGAGAGGAGAGCAGTACTTC.

The J gene is TRBJ2-7, the V gene TRBV5-1; D is possibly TRBD1 (6 bases). Per the germline V gene, CDR1 is SGHRS and CDR2 is YFSETQ. The ends were cut back, 3 bases at V and 0 bases at J, with 19 bases in the middle. CDR3 size: 17 residues. The CDR3 DNA follows: TGCGCCAGCAGCTCACAACCCGGGACATCGGCCTCCTACGAGCAGTACTTC. As protein: CASSSQPGTSASYEQYF.

The chain has TRBV5-6 and TRBJ2-7; 9 nucleotides line up with TRBD1. Germline values: CDR1 SGHDT, CDR2 YYEEEE. V gave up 4 bases and J gave up 2 bases; unmatched junction bases: 7. The CDR3 has 15 residues. CDR3 in amino acids: CASSTGQGRAYEQYF. The CDR3 region has the DNA TGTGCCAGCAGCACGGGACAGGGTAGGGCCTACGAGCAGTACTTC.

This rearrangement joins TRBV28 to TRBJ2-7, with D possibly being TRBD1 (5 bases). Trimming stripped 4 bases from V and 1 base from J, with 11 bases between. Germline loops: CDR1 MDHEN, CDR2 SYDVKM. CDR3 length: 14 residues. CDR3 loop: CASSSPRDSYEQYF. In DNA, the CDR3 is TGTGCCAGCAGTTCCCCCAGGGATTCCTACGAGCAGTACTTC.

This clonotype was detected only a few times. V usage is TRBV12-3 or TRBV12-4 and J usage is TRBJ2-3, with 9 positions matching TRBD2. The V gene end was trimmed by 3 bases and the J gene end by 4 bases; junction bases not matched to a gene: 5. This CDR3 has 15 amino acids. CDR3 in DNA: TGTGCCAGCAGTTTTCAGCGGGGGGCATCAGATACGCAGTATTTT. It encodes CASSFQRGASDTQYF.

The chain recombines TRBV25-1 with TRBJ1-2; tentatively, D is TRBD1 (6 bases). There are 11 residues in the CDR3. V was cut by 7 bases and J by 6 bases, with 9 bases left in between. Germline CDR1 MGHDK, CDR2 SYGVNS. CDR3 DNA sequence: TGTGCCAGCATTTCAGGGGATGGCTACACCTTC. Its translation: CASISGDGYTF.

This clonotype was recorded a few times. The J gene is TRBJ2-2, the V gene TRBV20-1; possible D gene TRBD2, 5 bases. The V end lost 3 bases, the J end lost 2 bases, and 13 bases lay between the germline ends. The CDR3 extends over 15 amino acids. CDR1 and CDR2 from the germline V gene are DFQATT and SNEGSKA (reference sequence). The CDR3 region has the DNA TGCAGTGCTAGCCCCGGAGGTTCCAACACCGGGGAGCTGTTTTTT. This gives the protein CSASPGGSNTGELFF.

This chain joins TRBV11-2 and TRBJ1-2; unclear D gene. This CDR3 has 15 residues. Trimming pared 5 bases from V and 7 bases from J, leaving 20 bases between. Germline CDR1 reads SGHAT; CDR2 reads FQNNGV. CDR3 sequence reads: CASSPSRGGSGGYTF. CDR3 nucleotides: TGTGCCAGCAGCCCCAGCCGGGGAGGGTCCGGTGGCTACACCTTC.

With regard to this clonotype: The junction and the germline gene differ at one end; a read error may be behind it. This rearrangement joins TRBV29-1 to TRBJ2-1; tentative D call: TRBD1 (5 bases). The CDR3 runs 14 residues. CDR1 and CDR2 from the germline V gene are SQVTM and ANQGSEA. This CDR3 reads CSAEGRDSYNEQFF. As DNA, the CDR3 is TGCAGCGCTGAAGGCAGGGATTCCTACAATGAGCAGTTCTTC.

This chain links TRBV7-6 with TRBJ1-3; D gene unclear. V lost 4 bases, J lost 4 bases, and 5 bases lay in between. CDR3 length equals 12 residues. Germline CDR1 reads SGHVS; CDR2 reads FNYEAQ. As DNA, the CDR3 is TGTGCCAGCAGCTCAGAGGGAAACACCATATATTTT. This gives the protein CASSSEGNTIYF. The entire variable domain, with the rest obtained from reference TRBV7-6 and TRBJ1-3, is as follows: GAGVSQSPRYKVTKRGQDVALRCDPISGHVSLYWYRQALGQGPEFLTYFNYEAQQDKSGLPNDRFSAERPEGSISTLTIQRTEQRDSAMYRCASSSEGNTIYFGEGSWLTVV.

The CDR3 sequence: CASSLLLNTEAFF. For the CDR3, the DNA is TGTGCCAGCAGTTTATTATTAAACACTGAAGCTTTCTTT. This rearrangement joins TRBV27 to TRBJ1-1; D not certain. The V gene's germline CDR1 is MNHEY and CDR2 SMNVEV (reference sequence). CDR3 length: 13 residues. V lost 1 base to trimming and J lost 2 bases, with 5 bases between them.

This clonotype was found once. The chain employs TRBV20-1 and TRBJ1-1; the D is unclear. V shed 3 bases and J shed 5 bases, with 16 bases lying between them. CDR1 DFQATT and CDR2 SNEGSKA come from the germline V gene (reference sequence). The CDR3 runs 14 residues. The CDR3 reads CSARAHRVRTEAFF. The CDR3 nucleotides are TGCAGTGCTAGGGCCCATAGGGTCCGAACTGAAGCTTTCTTT.

The V call is TRBV28, the J call TRBJ2-7; D not resolved. V was trimmed by 5 bases and J by 6 bases, leaving 14 bases between them. The CDR3 length is 13 residues. Germline assignment: CDR1 MDHEN and CDR2 SYDVKM. CDR3 in DNA: TGTGCCAGCAGTCCAGACACCCTCAGCGAGCAGTACTTC. It specifies CASSPDTLSEQYF.

The V gene is TRBV9, the J gene TRBJ2-2, with D unclear. V was trimmed by 3 bases and J by 6 bases, leaving 9 bases between them. This CDR3 is built from 13 residues. CDR1 is SGDLS, CDR2 YYNGEE, per germline. The CDR3 nucleotides read TGTGCCAGCAGCGCTTCAGAGCCCGGGGAGCTGTTTTTT. Amino acid sequence: CASSASEPGELFF.

This chain joins TRBV25-1 and TRBJ2-4; TRBD2 aligns across 14 bases. The CDR3 has 17 amino acids. The V gene end was trimmed by 4 bases and the J gene end by 6 bases; junction bases not matched to a gene: 8. Germline V lookup: CDR1 MGHDK, CDR2 SYGVNS. In nucleotides, the CDR3 is TGTGCCAGCAGTGCTCAGACTAGCGGGGGGGCCGGAAACATTCAGTACTTC. Protein sequence: CASSAQTSGGAGNIQYF. The full variable domain, with the rest looked up from reference TRBV25-1 and TRBJ2-4, is EADIYQTPRYLVIGTGKKITLECSQTMGHDKMYWYQQDPGMELHLIHYSYGVNSTEKGDLSSESTVSRIRTEHFPLTLESARPSHTSQYLCASSAQTSGGAGNIQYFGAGTRLSVL.

This clonotype came up a few times. The V gene is TRBV7-8, the J gene TRBJ2-5; TRBD1 matches 7 bases. This CDR3 has 16 amino acids. CDR1 and CDR2 from the germline V gene are SGHVS and FQNEAQ. The ends lost 5 bases at V and 3 bases at J; junction bases unmatched: 12. CDR3 bases: TGTGCCAGCAGCACGGACAGGAAGGTTATAAAAGAGACCCAGTACTTC. Its protein is CASSTDRKVIKETQYF.

This chain uses TRBV7-2 with TRBJ2-1; D ambiguous. Gene TRBJ2-5 matches the end of the DNA better, so the J call may be wrong. Germline loops: CDR1 SGHTA, CDR2 FQGNSA. There are 13 residues in the CDR3. CDR3 nucleotide sequence: TGTGCCAGCAGCTCTGAGAGAAGAGAGACCCAGTACTTC. Translated: CASSSERRETQYF.